The 20 T cell receptor beta chains below were found in one sample sequenced in a study of beta chain features in type 1 diabetes. Whole-study results and caveats: TCRB CDR3s were moderately but significantly shorter in Type 1 diabetes patients in all four CD4+ subsets.

Antigen specificity for these receptors is unknown. Reverse transcription of all isolated RNA meant that expressed TCRB transcripts were sequenced. The method was immunoSEQ multiplex PCR; TCRdb's version includes in-frame clones alone and lacks a portion of them. Of under 850,000 clones in the sample, around 15% were seen once. Material for sequencing was naive CD4+ T cells from blood. Source of these receptors: a man aged 18 to 29 with type 1 diabetes.

This clone was detected only a few times. The chain joins TRBV6-5 to TRBJ1-1; D unresolved. This CDR3 has 14 amino acids. From germline, CDR1 is MNHEY and CDR2 SVGAGI. V shed 2 bases and J shed 7 bases, with 14 bases lying between them. This CDR3 is CASSYGFPRLEAFF. In nucleotides, the CDR3 is TGTGCCAGCAGTTACGGTTTCCCTAGGCTTGAAGCTTTCTTT.

The chain's CDR3 is CASSLASVSGNTIYF. CDR3 DNA sequence: TGTGCCAGCAGCTTGGCCTCGGTATCTGGAAACACCATATATTTT. The V call is TRBV5-6, the J call TRBJ1-3; D is undetermined. The V gene's germline CDR1 is SGHDT and CDR2 YYEEEE. The CDR3 runs 15 residues. Trimming took 0 bases from V and 1 from J, leaving 8 bases between them. Full variable domain (outside the CDR3, taken from reference TRBV5-6 and TRBJ1-3): DAGVTQSPTHLIKTRGQQVTLRCSPKSGHDTVSWYQQALGQGPQFIFQYYEEEERQRGNFPDRFSGHQFPNYSSELNVNALLLGDSALYLCASSLASVSGNTIYFGEGSWLTVV.

This clone came up a few times. CDR3 residues: CSVEPRGEGSGANVLTF. In DNA form, the CDR3 reads TGCAGCGTTGAACCGCGGGGGGAGGGCTCTGGGGCCAACGTCCTGACTTTC. The genes are TRBV29-1 and TRBJ2-6, with 8 bases that match TRBD2. CDR1 SQVTM and CDR2 ANQGSEA come from the germline V gene. This CDR3 is 17 amino acids long. V lost 2 bases to trimming and J lost 0 bases; unmatched junction nucleotides: 6. Drawing the rest from reference TRBV29-1 and TRBJ2-6, the complete variable domain is SAVISQKPSRDICQRGTSLTIQCQVDSQVTMMFWYRQQPGQSLTLIATANQGSEATYESGFVIDKFPISRPNLTFSTLTVSNMSPEDSSIYLCSVEPRGEGSGANVLTFGAGSRLTVL.

Regarding this clone: The same CDR3 also results from other DNA sequences found in this sample. V gene TRBV20-1 combines with J gene TRBJ1-3; no firm D call. The V end was cut by 4 bases, the J end by 3 bases, with 4 bases between. Germline V gene lookup returns CDR1 DFQATT and CDR2 SNEGSKA (reference sequence). The CDR3 has 11 amino acids. CDR3 DNA: TGCAGTGCTATAAGTGGAAACACCATATATTTT. The encoded protein is CSAISGNTIYF.

This clone was detected only a few times. The V and J genes are TRBV5-4 and TRBJ1-2; D is uncertain. Trimming removed 4 bases at V and 0 bases at J, with 13 bases between. Germline-derived CDR1 and CDR2 are SGHNT and YYREEE (reference sequence). The CDR3 is 15 residues long. The CDR3 loop reads CASSQWAATNYGYTF. In DNA, the CDR3 is TGTGCCAGCAGCCAATGGGCGGCTACTAACTATGGCTACACCTTC.

In this sample, this clone turned up a few times. The chain is built from TRBV5-1 and TRBJ1-1; tentatively, D is TRBD1 (6 bases). Germline CDR1 reads SGHRS; CDR2 reads YFSETQ. With 4 bases removed from V and 3 bases from J, the gap between germline ends came to 22 bases. The CDR3 extends over 17 amino acids. The CDR3 coding sequence is TGCGCCAGCAGCGCCCGAACAGGGTTGGGGTTGGACACTGAAGCTTTCTTT. Translated, it gives CASSARTGLGLDTEAFF.

This clone was observed a handful of times. This chain joins TRBV9 and TRBJ2-5; D not resolved. With 0 bases removed from V and 1 base from J, the gap between germline ends came to 7 bases. Germline CDR1 and CDR2: SGDLS and YYNGEE. The CDR3 sequence is 14 residues long. The CDR3 DNA sequence: TGTGCCAGCAGCGTAGCTACGGGCCAAGAGACCCAGTACTTC. Residues: CASSVATGQETQYF.

The chain joins TRBV7-9 to TRBJ2-5, with TRBD1 identical over 7 bases. The germline gives CDR1 SEHNR, CDR2 FQNEAQ (reference sequence). J lost 2 bases, V lost 2 bases, and 8 bases had no gene match. The CDR3 covers 16 residues. The CDR3, as DNA: TGTGCCAGCAGCTTACTGAGGGGGCGTTTTCAAGAGACCCAGTACTTC. Residues: CASSLLRGRFQETQYF. The variable domain in full, with the rest retrieved from reference TRBV7-9 and TRBJ2-5, is DTGVSQNPRHKITKRGQNVTFRCDPISEHNRLYWYRQTLGQGPEFLTYFQNEAQLEKSRLLSDRFSAERPKGSFSTLEIQRTEQGDSAMYLCASSLLRGRFQETQYFGPGTRLLVL.

This clone was detected a few times. The chain uses TRBV6-1 and TRBJ1-6; TRBD1 matches at 7 bases. The CDR3 consists of 16 residues. CDR1 and CDR2 from the germline V gene are MNHNS and SASEGT. The trim removed 2 bases at V and 7 bases at J, leaving 8 bases unmatched. The CDR3 loop reads CASSEFATGMNSPLHF. The CDR3 DNA sequence: TGTGCCAGCAGTGAATTTGCGACAGGGATGAATTCACCCCTCCACTTT.

The chain combines TRBV7-9 with TRBJ2-7, with TRBD1 as a possible D gene (6 bases). Germline-derived CDR1 and CDR2 are SEHNR and FQNEAQ (reference sequence). The V and J ends lost 3 bases and 3 bases respectively, with 15 bases between them. The CDR3 sequence is 15 residues long. The CDR3 is CASSLRRDTSYEQYF. The DNA of the CDR3 is TGTGCCAGCAGCTTGCGCCGGGACACCAGCTACGAGCAGTACTTC.

The chain carries TRBV6-5 and TRBJ2-7; 7 nucleotides agree with TRBD2. J was trimmed by 4 bases and V by 2 bases; bases with no gene match: 8. CDR3 length equals 15 residues. Germline V CDR1 and CDR2: MNHEY, SVGAGI. The CDR3 protein is CASSYAESGGYEQYF. CDR3 coding DNA: TGTGCCAGCAGTTACGCCGAGTCGGGAGGATACGAGCAGTACTTC.

The chain employs TRBV7-8 and TRBJ2-3; tentative D call: TRBD1 (6 bases). Trimming removed 4 bases from V and 0 bases from J, with 11 bases in between. Germline V gives CDR1 SGHVS, CDR2 FQNEAQ. This CDR3 comprises 15 residues. CDR3 sequence reads: CASSWDITSTDTQYF. The CDR3 DNA is TGTGCCAGCAGCTGGGACATTACGAGCACAGATACGCAGTATTTT.

This clone was recorded a few times. The rearrangement joins TRBV14 to TRBJ1-3; D is unclear. Trimming shortened V by 2 bases and J by 0 bases, and 2 bases separated the two germline ends. The length of the CDR3 is 13 residues. Per the germline V gene, CDR1 is SGHDN and CDR2 is FVKESK. The DNA for the CDR3 is TGTGCCAGCAGCCAACTCTCTGGAAACACCATATATTTT. It translates to CASSQLSGNTIYF.

This clone turned up a few times. The chain links TRBV5-1 to TRBJ2-6; no definite D call. Germline CDR1 and CDR2: SGHRS and YFSETQ. The CDR3 has 16 amino acids. Trimming took 6 bases from V and 0 from J, leaving 13 bases between them. The CDR3 loop is CASTYGRDSGANVLTF. CDR3 DNA sequence: TGCGCCAGCACCTACGGAAGGGACTCTGGGGCCAACGTCCTGACTTTC.

J is TRBJ2-5 and V is TRBV5-4; unclear D gene. The CDR3 totals 14 residues. From germline, CDR1 is SGHNT and CDR2 YYREEE (reference sequence). V was trimmed by 0 bases and J by 4 bases, leaving 10 bases between them. The CDR3 is CASSLATGPETQYF. The CDR3 DNA reads as TGTGCCAGCAGCTTGGCAACCGGTCCAGAGACCCAGTACTTC.

The rearrangement links TRBV9 to TRBJ2-1, with D tentatively TRBD1 (6 bases). This CDR3 contains 16 residues. V was shortened by 3 bases and J by 6 bases, with 19 bases between the two germline ends. Germline V gene lookup returns CDR1 SGDLS and CDR2 YYNGEE. In DNA, the CDR3 is TGTGCCAGCAGCGCGATGAGCCCGCAAGGGGGCAATGAGCAGTTCTTC. This encodes CASSAMSPQGGNEQFF.

There are a few counts of this clone. DNA for the CDR3: TGTGCCAGCAGCTCCCTCCGTCCTGGCTACACCTTC. Translated, it gives CASSSLRPGYTF. The rearrangement links TRBV5-6 to TRBJ1-2; D is unresolved. From germline, CDR1 is SGHDT and CDR2 YYEEEE. V dropped 3 bases and J dropped 7 bases, with 10 bases sitting between them. This CDR3 spans 12 amino acids.

The V and J genes are TRBV19 and TRBJ2-3; D uncertain. The CDR3 loop spans 12 amino acids. Trimming left V 4 bases short and J 8 bases short, with 10 bases between. In germline, CDR1 is LNHDA, CDR2 SQIVND (reference sequence). CDR3 in amino acids: CASSTSALTQYF. CDR3 nucleotides: TGTGCCAGTAGTACCTCGGCGCTTACGCAGTATTTT.

This clone was detected a few times. The V call is TRBV18, the J call TRBJ1-1; D is uncertain. V was pared by 3 bases and J by 3 bases, with 8 bases between. The CDR3 runs 13 residues. Germline assignment: CDR1 KGHSH and CDR2 LQKENI. CDR3 amino acids: CASSPIEDTEAFF. In nucleotides, the CDR3 is TGTGCCAGCTCACCGATTGAGGACACTGAAGCTTTCTTT.

The chain's CDR3 is CASSLMVNEQFF. Here the CDR3 DNA reads TGTGCCAGCAGTTTGATGGTCAATGAGCAGTTCTTC. The chain recombines TRBV28 with TRBJ2-1; D unresolved. V was pared by 3 bases and J by 6 bases, with 6 bases between. Germline-derived CDR1 and CDR2 are MDHEN and SYDVKM. CDR3 length: 12 residues.